A selection of T cell receptor beta chains follows, all from one sample in a study of identical twins. TCRdb called the 5' RACE reads again in MiXCR, with one record for every CDR3 protein. The sample has approximately 210,000 distinct CDR3 sequences, roughly 10% seen once; the top ten hold 5.1%. Sequencing was carried out using memory (CD45RO+) T cells sorted from blood. The receptors shown here come from a woman aged 18 to 35 in good health. Each CDR3 is given with its conserved first and last residue. The order of the fields is V gene, clone size, D gene, CDR3 protein. The D gene is left open where the match is weak. Expanded clones are given a class, and other clones once, few, many or no size at all.

v_call: TRBV6-6; clone_size: few; d_call: TRBD1; cdr3_aa: CASSYGQGVGYTF
v_call: TRBV25-1; clone_size: few; d_call: .; cdr3_aa: CASSEVGVREQFF
v_call: TRBV4-3; clone_size: .; d_call: TRBD1; cdr3_aa: CASSQGSPGQGTDTQYF
v_call: TRBV7-9; clone_size: many; d_call: TRBD1; cdr3_aa: CASSAGTAYEQYF
v_call: TRBV15; clone_size: few; d_call: .; cdr3_aa: CATSRDRRPENAEAFF
v_call: TRBV20-1; clone_size: many; d_call: .; cdr3_aa: CSASRSARNTEAFF
v_call: TRBV5-1; clone_size: .; d_call: TRBD1; cdr3_aa: CASSLDGRGLEQYF
v_call: TRBV7-2; clone_size: few; d_call: .; cdr3_aa: CASSFFREGQETQYF
v_call: TRBV20-1; clone_size: .; d_call: .; cdr3_aa: CSARDLRGVANTGELFF
v_call: TRBV5-8; clone_size: few; d_call: .; cdr3_aa: CASSLREKGTDTQYF
v_call: TRBV27; clone_size: .; d_call: .; cdr3_aa: CASSLGGLRGYTF
v_call: TRBV11-2; clone_size: .; d_call: .; cdr3_aa: CASSLDLWRGSNEQYF
v_call: TRBV5-6; clone_size: few; d_call: TRBD2; cdr3_aa: CASSLGSGSHEQYF
v_call: TRBV6-2/TRBV6-3; clone_size: few; d_call: TRBD2; cdr3_aa: CASTRGTSGYNEQFF
v_call: TRBV6-2/TRBV6-3; clone_size: .; d_call: .; cdr3_aa: CASSPLGGPFTDTQYF
v_call: TRBV20-1; clone_size: few; d_call: .; cdr3_aa: CSAWSRNTDTQYF
v_call: TRBV20-1; clone_size: few; d_call: .; cdr3_aa: CSAGEAIGAFF
v_call: TRBV12-5; clone_size: .; d_call: TRBD1; cdr3_aa: CASGSWTGELVYEQYF
v_call: TRBV5-5; clone_size: few; d_call: TRBD2; cdr3_aa: CASSLGLAGNTGELFF
v_call: TRBV7-2; clone_size: few; d_call: TRBD1; cdr3_aa: CASSLIAGGSTDTQYF
v_call: TRBV5-1; clone_size: .; d_call: TRBD2; cdr3_aa: CASSLAGGSAYNEQFF
v_call: TRBV7-2; clone_size: many; d_call: .; cdr3_aa: CASSKQRFYEQYF
v_call: TRBV20-1; clone_size: many; d_call: TRBD2; cdr3_aa: CSATRLAGRNEQFF
v_call: TRBV12-3/TRBV12-4; clone_size: .; d_call: .; cdr3_aa: CASLKSGRHNEQFF
v_call: TRBV2; clone_size: .; d_call: TRBD1; cdr3_aa: CASYRDSYGYTF
v_call: TRBV9; clone_size: .; d_call: .; cdr3_aa: CASSSGNADTQYF
v_call: TRBV10-3; clone_size: many; d_call: .; cdr3_aa: CAITGSAQETQYF
v_call: TRBV12-3/TRBV12-4; clone_size: many; d_call: TRBD2; cdr3_aa: CASSAPGLAGDPYNEQFF
v_call: TRBV20-1; clone_size: .; d_call: .; cdr3_aa: CSARDDGRSNNYGYTF
v_call: TRBV5-5; clone_size: .; d_call: .; cdr3_aa: CASSLQLYRVYNEQFF
v_call: TRBV6-2/TRBV6-3; clone_size: .; d_call: .; cdr3_aa: CASSGTRGNTYEQYF
v_call: TRBV3-1; clone_size: few; d_call: TRBD1; cdr3_aa: CASSLGTGKNQPQHF
v_call: TRBV10-3; clone_size: .; d_call: .; cdr3_aa: CAISESTSGDSYNEQFF
v_call: TRBV7-2; clone_size: .; d_call: TRBD2; cdr3_aa: CASSTTGTMAGELFF
v_call: TRBV29-1; clone_size: .; d_call: TRBD1; cdr3_aa: CSVTRQGAYEQYF
v_call: TRBV6-4; clone_size: many; d_call: .; cdr3_aa: CASSRGESPGTQYF
v_call: TRBV21-1; clone_size: few; d_call: .; cdr3_aa: CASSKVAGNSTDTQYF
v_call: TRBV20-1; clone_size: .; d_call: .; cdr3_aa: CSVPPRGVTTGELFF
v_call: TRBV15; clone_size: .; d_call: TRBD2; cdr3_aa: CATSSLTLAGGNIQYF
v_call: TRBV27; clone_size: many; d_call: .; cdr3_aa: CASSDRWSTEAFF
v_call: TRBV6-5; clone_size: many; d_call: TRBD2; cdr3_aa: CASSYSSGGFYEQYF